Presented here are 17 T cell receptor beta chains from one specimen sequenced in a study of molecular identifiers for immune sequencing clone quantification. TCRdb redid the calling of the PCR reads with MiXCR, one entry per CDR3 protein. This sample has roughly 90,000 distinct CDR3 sequences; around 25% occur once, and the top ten carry approximately 0.8%. Sequencing used naive CD8+ T cells from blood, with Jurkat cell RNA spiked in. The subset denotes: FACS-sorted CD8+CD4-CCR7+CD45RA+ naive T cells. The receptors were gathered from a human donor in good health. Some libraries in this study had Jurkat cell RNA spiked in.

Note on this clonotype: A much larger clone differs from this one at a single base, so this may be a read error. CDR3: CAGSALAWGNEQYF. CDR3 nucleotide sequence: TGTGCCGGCAGCGCCCTAGCCTGGGGGAACGAGCAGTACTTC. The J gene is TRBJ2-7, the V gene TRBV9, with D tentatively TRBD1 or TRBD2 (5 bases each). The CDR3 length is 14 residues. Germline values: CDR1 SGDLS, CDR2 YYNGEE.

The sample holds many counts of this clonotype. This chain joins TRBV10-3 and TRBJ1-5; D remains unclear. V gave up 2 bases and J gave up 6 bases, with 5 bases separating them. Germline lookup yields CDR1 ENHRY and CDR2 SYGVKD. The CDR3 sequence is 12 residues long. The CDR3 loop is CAISEMGQPQHF. CDR3 coding DNA: TGTGCCATCAGTGAGATGGGTCAGCCCCAGCATTTT.

This clonotype was seen a few times. V gene TRBV12-3 or TRBV12-4 combines with J gene TRBJ2-3; D unresolved. V gave up 3 bases and J gave up 6 bases, with 7 bases separating them. CDR3 length equals 12 residues. The CDR3 is CASSFLGDTQYF. The CDR3 coding sequence is TGTGCCAGCAGTTTTTTGGGGGATACGCAGTATTTT.

This clonotype was seen just once. The chain recombines TRBV29-1 with TRBJ2-1; TRBD1 agrees at 8 bases. This CDR3 spans 16 amino acids. The trim removed 3 bases at V and 2 bases at J, leaving 9 bases unmatched. Germline values: CDR1 SQVTM, CDR2 ANQGSEA. CDR3 sequence: CSVDFGQGLPYNEQFF. The CDR3 DNA is TGCAGCGTTGATTTCGGACAGGGACTCCCCTACAATGAGCAGTTCTTC.

The V gene is TRBV6-5, the J gene TRBJ2-5; no clear D gene. CDR3 size: 13 residues. The ends were cut back, 6 bases at V and 0 bases at J, with 8 bases in the middle. Germline CDR1 MNHEY, CDR2 SVGAGI. The CDR3 sequence: CASSPDNQETQYF. The CDR3 region has the DNA TGTGCCAGCAGCCCCGACAACCAAGAGACCCAGTACTTC.

In its sample, this clonotype was seen many times. The rearrangement uses TRBV5-3 and TRBJ1-1; D not certain. TRBV5-3 is treated as an ORF (open reading frame) with a function not yet certain. Trimming took off 8 bases at V and 6 bases at J, with 17 bases between the two ends. CDR3 length equals 13 residues. Here the CDR3 DNA reads TGTGCCAGCAGCGAAGCCAATTGGGCTGAAGCTTTCTTT. Translated, it gives CASSEANWAEAFF.

Concerning this clonotype: A much larger clone is a single base away; this may be a read error. The chain links TRBV27 to TRBJ1-1, with D unresolved. The germline CDR1 and CDR2 sequences are MNHEY and SMNVEV (reference sequence). Trimming removed 4 bases from V and 3 bases from J, with 12 bases in between. The CDR3 spans 14 residues. CDR3 loop: CASSWSTLDTEAFF. The CDR3 DNA reads as TGTGCCAGCAGTTGGTCAACTCTGGACACTGAAGCTTTCTTT.

This chain uses TRBV5-8 with TRBJ1-1; D perhaps matches TRBD1 (5 bases). V gave up 6 bases and J gave up 1 base, with 22 bases separating them. Germline-derived CDR1 and CDR2 are SGHTS and YDEGEE. The CDR3 consists of 17 residues. CDR3 amino acids: CASTFLPGFVTNTEAFF. The CDR3 coding sequence is TGTGCCAGCACCTTTCTGCCAGGGTTCGTGACGAACACTGAAGCTTTCTTT. The whole variable domain, filled in from reference TRBV5-8 and TRBJ1-1, reads EAGVTQSPTHLIKTRGQQATLRCSPISGHTSVYWYQQALGLGLQFLLWYDEGEERNRGNFPPRFSGRQFPNYSSELNVNALELEDSALYLCASTFLPGFVTNTEAFFGQGTRLTVV.

This clonotype was observed many times. The chain recombines TRBV16 with TRBJ1-1; a weak D match, TRBD1 (5 bases). The V and J ends lost 2 bases and 3 bases respectively, with 13 bases between them. Germline V gene data show CDR1 as KGHSY and CDR2 as FQNENV. The length of the CDR3 is 15 residues. The CDR3 DNA is TGTGCCAGCAGCCAAACGGGGGAAGCGCACACTGAAGCTTTCTTT. Its translation is CASSQTGEAHTEAFF.

As to this clonotype: A single base separates this from a much larger clone, so it may be a read error. The chain is built from TRBV5-1 and TRBJ2-7; 9 bases line up with TRBD1. This CDR3 has 15 residues. The germline gives CDR1 SGHRS, CDR2 YFSETQ. The J segment lost 0 bases and the V segment lost 8 bases, leaving 9 bases of the junction unmatched. The CDR3 sequence is CARTIDRGGSYEQYF. DNA for the CDR3: TGCGCCAGGACAATCGACAGGGGGGGCTCCTACGAGCAGTACTTC.

For this clonotype: The junction departs from germline at one end; a sequencing error may be responsible. The chain recombines TRBV30 with TRBJ1-5; 7 bases are a match to TRBD1. Germline assignment: CDR1 GTSNPN and CDR2 SVGIG (reference sequence). This CDR3 has 15 amino acids. The CDR3 is CVWSRDSDSNQPQHF. CDR3 nucleotides: TGTGTCTGGAGCCGGGACAGCGATAGCAATCAACCCCAGCATTTT.

In regard to this clonotype: Since no conserved phenylalanine or tryptophan closes the CDR3, a read error is the likely cause. This chain links TRBV4-1 with TRBJ2-5; 13 bases are shared with TRBD2. V lost 3 bases to trimming and J lost 3 bases; unmatched junction nucleotides: 4. The germline V gene has CDR1 MGHRA and CDR2 YSYEKL. This CDR3 region has 16 residues. In DNA, the CDR3 is TGCGCCAGCAGCCATCCCGGACTAGCGGGGGAAGAGACCCAGTACCTC. It codes for CASSHPGLAGEETQYL.

The chain joins TRBV7-9 to TRBJ2-7; 9 bases align to TRBD2. Germline trimming cut 1 base from V and 0 bases from J; bases unmatched to any gene: 10. The germline gives CDR1 SEHNR, CDR2 FQNEAQ (reference sequence). There are 18 residues in the CDR3. The CDR3 is CASSLVPRASGASYEQYF. The CDR3 nucleotides are TGTGCCAGCAGCTTAGTCCCTAGGGCTAGCGGGGCCTCCTACGAGCAGTACTTC.

This clonotype was observed many times. The chain uses TRBV2 and TRBJ2-5; D possibly corresponds to TRBD1 (5 bases). Between the trimmed V and J ends, which lost 3 bases and 4 bases, there was a span of 9 bases. The germline V gene encodes CDR1 SNHLY and CDR2 FYNNEI. CDR3 length: 13 residues. This CDR3 reads CASSDAGLETQYF. In nucleotides, the CDR3 is TGTGCCAGCAGTGATGCAGGGCTAGAGACCCAGTACTTC.

This clonotype has ten or more counts. This chain's CDR3 is CASSEGWEQYF. CDR3 nucleotides: TGTGCCAGCAGTGAGGGGTGGGAGCAGTACTTC. This chain uses TRBV6-6 with TRBJ2-7; D could derive from TRBD1 or TRBD2 (5 bases each). Trimming cost V 5 bases and J 7 bases, with 9 bases left between them. Germline CDR1 reads MNHNY; CDR2 reads SVGAGI (reference sequence). CDR3 length: 11 amino acids.

Comment on this clonotype: A read error is possible here, since a much larger clone lies one base away. The J gene is TRBJ1-1, the V gene TRBV9; D gene unclear. This CDR3 contains 15 residues. Germline values: CDR1 SGDLS, CDR2 YYNGEE. CDR3 coding DNA: TGTGTCAGCAGCGTAGAAGCGGAGTCGAACACTGAAGCTTTCTTT. Translating it yields CVSSVEAESNTEAFF.

As to this clonotype: This may be a read error, as it is one base from a much larger clone. The J gene is TRBJ2-7, the V gene TRBV7-9; a weak D match, TRBD2 (5 bases). The CDR3 contains 14 residues. V lost 3 bases, J lost 0 bases, and 9 bases lay in between. CDR1 is SEHNR, CDR2 FQNEAQ, per germline (reference sequence). CDR3 loop: CASSFGEGSYEQYF. CDR3 sequence (DNA): TGTGCCAGCAGCTTCGGCGAGGGCTCCTACGAGCAGTACTTC. Full variable domain (outside the CDR3, taken from reference TRBV7-9 and TRBJ2-7): DTGVSQNPRHKITKRGQNVTFRCDPISEHNRLYWYRQTLGQGPEFLTYFQNEAQLEKSRLLSDRFSAERPKGSFSTLEIQRTEQGDSAMYLCASSFGEGSYEQYFGPGTRLTVT.